A single sample is the source of the 20 T cell receptor beta chains below, sequenced in a study of CD8 T cells in ankylosing spondylitis. TCRdb reanalysed the 5' RACE reads using MiXCR and keeps one entry per CDR3 protein. This repertoire shows some 46,000 distinct CDR3 sequences, approximately 10% found once; its top ten account for about 1.4%. The sequenced sample was blood, either unsorted or a sorted T cell fraction (not recorded which). These receptors were obtained from a male donor with ankylosing spondylitis or in good health (not recorded which).

This clonotype was observed many times. This rearrangement joins TRBV2 to TRBJ1-1; D is possibly TRBD1 (5 bases). Trimming shortened V by 3 bases and J by 0 bases, and 8 bases separated the two germline ends. Per germline, CDR1 SNHLY and CDR2 FYNNEI. The CDR3 is 14 residues long. In DNA form, the CDR3 reads TGTGCCAGCAGTGAGGACACAATGAACACTGAAGCTTTCTTT. This translates into CASSEDTMNTEAFF.

The chain joins TRBV14 to TRBJ1-1, with a weak D call TRBD1 (5 bases). CDR1 is SGHDN and CDR2 is FVKESK in the germline V gene. Trimming left V 2 bases short and J 1 base short, with 11 bases between. There are 15 residues in the CDR3. The CDR3 region is CASSQPGLWNTEAFF. CDR3 nucleotide sequence: TGTGCCAGCAGCCAACCGGGACTTTGGAACACTGAAGCTTTCTTT.

The chain couples TRBV28 to TRBJ2-3, with TRBD1 matching over 7 bases. Unmatched junction bases numbered 14, after V lost 3 bases and J lost 5 bases. The CDR3 consists of 17 residues. The germline gives CDR1 MDHEN, CDR2 SYDVKM. The CDR3 here is CASSFPRTGGYKDTQYF. The CDR3 nucleotides read TGTGCCAGCAGTTTCCCCAGGACAGGTGGATACAAAGATACGCAGTATTTT.

This clonotype was seen ten or more times. This chain links TRBV5-1 with TRBJ1-1; no firm D call. Germline V lookup: CDR1 SGHRS, CDR2 YFSETQ. The V gene lost 4 bases and the J gene lost 0 bases, with 10 bases spanning the gap. This CDR3 spans 14 amino acids. In DNA form, the CDR3 reads TGCGCCAGCAGCCGGACTGTACTGAACACTGAAGCTTTCTTT. It yields the protein CASSRTVLNTEAFF. Supplemented by reference TRBV5-1 and TRBJ1-1, the full variable domain reads KAGVTQTPRYLIKTRGQQVTLSCSPISGHRSVSWYQQTPGQGLQFLFEYFSETQRNKGNFPGRFSGRQFSNSRSEMNVSTLELGDSALYLCASSRTVLNTEAFFGQGTRLTVV.

This clonotype qualifies as medium-sized (0.01 to 0.1%). The chain couples TRBV4-2 to TRBJ1-2, with no clear D. Trimming shortened V by 2 bases and J by 4 bases, and 14 bases separated the two germline ends. The CDR3 is 15 residues long. CDR1 LGHNA and CDR2 YNFKEQ come from the germline V gene. CDR3 DNA: TGTGCCAGCAGCCAAACGTTAGGGTCCACCTATGGCTACACCTTC. Translated, it gives CASSQTLGSTYGYTF.

There are many counts of this clonotype. This chain uses TRBV20-1 with TRBJ2-7, with no clear D. The CDR3 contains 11 residues. Germline V lookup: CDR1 DFQATT, CDR2 SNEGSKA (reference sequence). Trimming removed 7 bases from V and 0 bases from J, with 7 bases in between. The CDR3 here is CSGSHSYEQYF. DNA of the CDR3: TGCAGTGGATCTCACTCCTACGAGCAGTACTTC.

This clonotype was seen at least ten times. The chain employs TRBV29-1 and TRBJ2-1; the match to TRBD1 covers 7 bases. The CDR3 totals 16 residues. Trimming took 5 bases from V and 0 from J; bases not matched to a gene: 10. CDR1 is SQVTM and CDR2 is ANQGSEA in the germline V gene. The CDR3 spells CSVIPVGGHSYNEQFF. DNA for the CDR3: TGCAGCGTTATTCCTGTAGGGGGCCACTCCTACAATGAGCAGTTCTTC.

This clonotype showed up many times. The chain joins TRBV5-1 to TRBJ2-3; 10 bases match TRBD2. The trim removed 3 bases at V and 5 bases at J, leaving 6 bases unmatched. CDR3 length: 15 amino acids. Germline V gene lookup returns CDR1 SGHRS and CDR2 YFSETQ. CDR3 amino acids: CASSWLAGAGDTQYF. The CDR3 DNA is TGCGCCAGCAGCTGGCTAGCGGGGGCGGGAGATACGCAGTATTTT.

This chain joins TRBV11-1 and TRBJ1-6; D unclear. CDR3 length: 12 amino acids. Germline loops: CDR1 SGHAT, CDR2 FQDESV (reference sequence). V lost 3 bases, J lost 9 bases, and 6 bases lay in between. CDR3 region: CASSLSGSPLHF. The CDR3 DNA sequence: TGTGCCAGCAGCTTGTCTGGTTCACCCCTCCACTTT. Based on the CDR3 plus reference TRBV11-1 and TRBJ1-6, the full variable domain is EAEVAQSPRYKITEKSQAVAFWCDPISGHATLYWYRQILGQGPELLVQFQDESVVDDSQLPKDRFSAERLKGVDSTLKIQPAELGDSAMYLCASSLSGSPLHFGNGTRLTVT.

This clonotype was observed many times. This chain joins TRBV6-5 and TRBJ2-7; 9 bases map to TRBD1. The germline CDR1 and CDR2 sequences are MNHEY and SVGAGI. V was clipped by 2 bases and J by 3 bases; unmatched bases: 5. The CDR3 has 15 residues. The CDR3 region is CASSYQRQGDYEQYF. The CDR3 region has the DNA TGTGCCAGCAGTTACCAACGACAGGGGGACTACGAGCAGTACTTC.

This clonotype was detected only a few times. This chain connects TRBV11-2 to TRBJ1-2; no clear D. Deletions cut 5 bases from V and 0 bases from J, with 13 bases between. Per the germline V gene, CDR1 is SGHAT and CDR2 is FQNNGV. The CDR3 extends over 15 amino acids. The DNA for the CDR3 is TGTGCCAGCAGCCCAGTTCCCTGGTCTAACTATGGCTACACCTTC. Translation gives CASSPVPWSNYGYTF.

This clonotype was seen at least ten times. The rearrangement links TRBV5-1 to TRBJ1-1; 9 nucleotides agree with TRBD1. The trim removed 4 bases at V and 3 bases at J, leaving 7 bases unmatched. There are 15 residues in the CDR3. Germline V CDR1 and CDR2: SGHRS, YFSETQ. Here the CDR3 reads CASSLQGQGHTEAFF. Written as DNA, the CDR3 is TGCGCCAGCAGCCTTCAGGGACAGGGCCACACTGAAGCTTTCTTT.

The chain carries TRBV2 and TRBJ1-6; D might be TRBD1 (6 bases). In germline, CDR1 is SNHLY, CDR2 FYNNEI. CDR3 size: 15 residues. V dropped 5 bases and J dropped 7 bases, with 15 bases sitting between them. The chain's CDR3 is CASSPLLGGNSPLHF. The DNA for the CDR3 is TGTGCCAGCAGTCCCCTCCTGGGGGGCAATTCACCCCTCCACTTT.

The chain has TRBV9 and TRBJ1-4; D ambiguous. Trimming stripped 7 bases from V and 7 bases from J, with 17 bases between. Germline CDR1 and CDR2: SGDLS and YYNGEE. The CDR3 spans 14 residues. As DNA, the CDR3 is TGTGCCAGCGCGACGGGTAACAATTTTGAAAAACTGTTTTTT. Encoded protein: CASATGNNFEKLFF.

V gene TRBV13 combines with J gene TRBJ1-1; no clear D gene. The CDR3 extends over 15 amino acids. Trimming removed 3 bases from V and 3 bases from J, with 14 bases in between. CDR1 and CDR2 (germline): PRHDT, FYEKMQ (reference sequence). The CDR3 region is CASSLMTPGDTEAFF. CDR3 nucleotide sequence: TGTGCCAGCAGCTTGATGACCCCTGGAGACACTGAAGCTTTCTTT.

This clonotype was found many times. The chain employs TRBV5-5 and TRBJ2-5; no firm D call. This CDR3 comprises 13 residues. V gave up 1 base and J gave up 1 base, with 5 bases separating them. From germline, CDR1 is SGHKS and CDR2 YYEKEE (reference sequence). The CDR3 loop reads CASSLRSQETQYF. CDR3 in DNA: TGTGCCAGCAGCTTGAGGAGCCAAGAGACCCAGTACTTC.

The table lists this clonotype with many counts. This rearrangement joins TRBV12-3 or TRBV12-4 to TRBJ1-2; 7 nucleotides agree with TRBD1. This CDR3 is built from 13 residues. V gave up 3 bases and J gave up 8 bases; unmatched junction bases: 6. Here the CDR3 reads CASSFGQARGYTF. The CDR3 DNA reads as TGTGCCAGCAGTTTTGGACAGGCAAGGGGCTACACCTTC.

Ten or more counts support this clonotype. This chain joins TRBV5-4 and TRBJ2-2, with 8 bases fitting TRBD1. J lost 2 bases, V lost 5 bases, and 5 bases had no gene match. Germline lookup yields CDR1 SGHNT and CDR2 YYREEE (reference sequence). The CDR3 is made up of 15 amino acids. CDR3 sequence (DNA): TGTGCCAGCAGTCCCGGGACAGGAAACACCGGGGAGCTGTTTTTT. Translation gives CASSPGTGNTGELFF.

This clonotype was detected ten times or more. J is TRBJ1-2 and V is TRBV29-1; 9 positions agree with TRBD1. Per germline, CDR1 SQVTM and CDR2 ANQGSEA. The CDR3 consists of 12 residues. V trimming: 7 bases; J trimming: 7 bases; junction bases outside the gene matches: 7. CDR3 in DNA: TGCAGCGGGACAGGGGTGTTCGGTGGCTACACCTTC. Protein product: CSGTGVFGGYTF.

The CDR3 DNA is TGCAGCTCGATGTGGGGAGGATATGAGCAGTTCTTC. Protein: CSSMWGGYEQFF. The rearrangement uses TRBV29-1 and TRBJ2-1, with a tentative D call TRBD2 (6 bases). The CDR3 spans 12 residues. Germline V gene data show CDR1 as SQVTM and CDR2 as ANQGSEA. Trimming removed 8 bases from V and 8 bases from J, with 16 bases in between.